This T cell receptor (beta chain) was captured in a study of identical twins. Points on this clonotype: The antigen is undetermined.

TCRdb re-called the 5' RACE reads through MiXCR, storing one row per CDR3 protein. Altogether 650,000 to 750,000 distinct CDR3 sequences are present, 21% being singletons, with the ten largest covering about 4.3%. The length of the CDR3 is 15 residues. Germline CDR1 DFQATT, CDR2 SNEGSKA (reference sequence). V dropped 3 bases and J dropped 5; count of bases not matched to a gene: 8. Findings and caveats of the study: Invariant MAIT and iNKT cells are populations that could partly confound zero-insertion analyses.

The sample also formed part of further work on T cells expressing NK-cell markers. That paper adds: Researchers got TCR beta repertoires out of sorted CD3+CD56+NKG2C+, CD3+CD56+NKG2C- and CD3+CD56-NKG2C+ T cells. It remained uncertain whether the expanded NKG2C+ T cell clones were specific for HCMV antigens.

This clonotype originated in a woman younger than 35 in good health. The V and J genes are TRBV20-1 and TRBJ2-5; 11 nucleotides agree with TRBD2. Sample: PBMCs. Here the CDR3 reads CSAREASGRSETQYF. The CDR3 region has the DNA TGCAGTGCTAGGGAGGCTAGCGGGAGGAGTGAGACCCAGTACTTC.